This entry features one TCR beta chain sequence. The antigen is unknown. The data belong to a study of cytomegalovirus exposure and HLA in healthy donors. Overall study findings and caveats: Later work associated fewer than 20,000 TCR beta sequences with HLA alleles at 0.05 false discovery rate. Among the sequence variants, a highly shared cluster was likely an artifact of sequencing.

It was with 60 Vbeta and 13 Jbeta primers that the PCR ran. TCRdb's table, derived via immunoSEQ multiplex PCR, lists solely in-frame clones and lacks some. Of 99,000 or so clones listed, about three quarters are singletons. CDR3 length: 15 amino acids. The germline gives CDR1 SGHRS, CDR2 YFSETQ. The V segment lost 3 bases and the J segment 4 bases; nucleotides outside the gene matches: 10. The source material was PBMCs. The rearrangement joins TRBV5-1 to TRBJ2-7; TRBD1 agrees at 7 bases. The TCR sequence derives from a man between 60 and 75 years old in good health and CMV-seropositive. In DNA form, the CDR3 reads TGCGCCAGCAGCTGGGACAGTTCGTCGTTGTACGAGCAGTACTTC. Translated, it gives CASSWDSSSLYEQYF.